Each of the 9 T cell receptor beta chains below was sequenced from the same sample in a study of blood T cell repertoires in COVID-19. Libraries were prepared by immunoSEQ multiplex PCR; TCRdb keeps only in-frame clonotypes and omits some of them. The sample includes 90,000 to 120,000 clones, about four fifths seen only once; the top ten take roughly 4%. The sample consisted of peripheral blood. The origin of the receptors is a man in his 70s with acute or convalescent COVID-19.

The V gene is TRBV18, the J gene TRBJ1-2; 10 bases align to TRBD1. The CDR3 sequence is 15 residues long. V lost 0 bases to trimming and J lost 5 bases; unmatched junction nucleotides: 3. Looked up from germline, CDR1 is KGHSH and CDR2 is LQKENI. CDR3 in DNA: TGTGCCAGCTCACCACCGACAGGGGGCTGGTATGGCTACACCTTC. It encodes CASSPPTGGWYGYTF. The variable domain in full, completed from reference TRBV18 and TRBJ1-2, reads NAGVMQNPRHLVRRRGQEARLRCSPMKGHSHVYWYRQLPEEGLKFMVYLQKENIIDESGMPKERFSAEFPKEGPSILRIQQVVRGDSAAYFCASSPPTGGWYGYTFGSGTRLTVV.

This clone appeared once. The chain employs TRBV29-1 and TRBJ1-3; the D is unclear. The CDR3 runs 14 residues. With 6 bases removed from V and 4 bases from J, the gap between germline ends came to 16 bases. Germline CDR1 is SQVTM and CDR2 is ANQGSEA. The CDR3 reads CSVSRLISGNTIYF. The CDR3 region has the DNA TGCAGCGTGTCCCGACTAATTTCCGGAAACACCATATATTTT.

V gene TRBV28 combines with J gene TRBJ1-2; tentative D call: TRBD1 (5 bases). The CDR3 is 12 residues long. Per the germline V gene, CDR1 is MDHEN and CDR2 is SYDVKM. V dropped 4 bases and J dropped 4 bases, with 7 bases sitting between them. The DNA for the CDR3 is TGTGCCAGCAGTTCGACAGTCTATGGCTACACCTTC. Protein: CASSSTVYGYTF.

The chain has TRBV27 and TRBJ1-6, with a possible D match to TRBD1 (6 bases). Trimming pared 8 bases from V and 7 bases from J, leaving 18 bases between. Germline-derived CDR1 and CDR2 are MNHEY and SMNVEV (reference sequence). This CDR3 is built from 15 residues. The CDR3 DNA is TGTGCCAGCTCCGCCCGGGACACTACCAATTCACCCCTCCACTTT. It specifies CASSARDTTNSPLHF.

The rearrangement uses TRBV6-6 and TRBJ1-1; D unclear. Trimming removed 2 bases from V and 2 bases from J, with 12 bases in between. CDR1 is MNHNY and CDR2 is SVGAGI in the germline V gene (reference sequence). The CDR3 runs to 15 residues. As DNA, the CDR3 is TGTGCCAGCAGTTACGCGGGAAACCTAAACACTGAAGCTTTCTTT. Translating it yields CASSYAGNLNTEAFF.

V is TRBV10-3 and J is TRBJ2-1, with D possibly matching TRBD1 (6 bases). V was shortened by 8 bases and J by 10 bases, with 18 bases between the two germline ends. The germline gives CDR1 ENHRY, CDR2 SYGVKD. The CDR3 has 13 amino acids. CDR3 amino acids: CAIRGQGILEQFF. CDR3 nucleotide sequence: TGTGCCATCCGTGGGCAGGGGATACTCGAGCAGTTCTTC.

The J gene is TRBJ1-1, the V gene TRBV9, with D uncertain. Trimming took off 2 bases at V and 5 bases at J, with 10 bases between the two ends. The CDR3 runs 13 residues. CDR1 SGDLS and CDR2 YYNGEE come from the germline V gene. The CDR3 protein is CASSVSLGTEAFF. The CDR3 DNA reads as TGTGCCAGCAGCGTGTCTCTCGGGACTGAAGCTTTCTTT.

The chain combines TRBV2 with TRBJ2-2; D gene ambiguous. The V gene's germline CDR1 is SNHLY and CDR2 FYNNEI. V shed 3 bases and J shed 3 bases, with 8 bases lying between them. CDR3 length: 14 residues. CDR3 sequence: CASSEVRDTGELFF. CDR3 in DNA: TGTGCCAGCAGTGAGGTACGGGACACCGGGGAGCTGTTTTTT.

The V call is TRBV7-8, the J call TRBJ2-5; TRBD1 matches at 7 bases. The V gene end was trimmed by 7 bases and the J gene end by 5 bases; junction bases not matched to a gene: 7. This CDR3 has 13 amino acids. Per germline, CDR1 SGHVS and CDR2 FQNEAQ. For the CDR3, the DNA is TGTGCCAGCACGGCAGGGGGATTCGAGACCCAGTACTTC. Translated, it gives CASTAGGFETQYF. Based on the CDR3 plus reference TRBV7-8 and TRBJ2-5, the full variable domain is GAGVSQSPRYKVAKRGQDVALRCDPISGHVSLFWYQQALGQGPEFLTYFQNEAQLDKSGLPSDRFFAERPEGSVSTLKIQRTQQEDSAVYLCASTAGGFETQYFGPGTRLLVL.